This entry is about one TCR beta chain. Trimming took 2 bases from V and 5 from J; bases not matched to a gene: 11. The CDR3 contains 16 residues. CDR1 MDHEN and CDR2 SYDVKM come from the germline V gene. The data are from a study of cytomegalovirus exposure and HLA in healthy donors. 13 Jbeta primers and 60 Vbeta primers were used for the PCR. TCRdb's table, derived via immunoSEQ multiplex PCR, lists solely in-frame clones and lacks some. The sample shows 100,000 to 150,000 clones, 70% to 85% of them seen only once. The chain links TRBV28 to TRBJ2-7; 8 positions agree with TRBD2. This TCR came from a female donor in good health and CMV-seronegative. Sequencing used PBMCs. The CDR3 DNA is TGTGCCAGCAGTTTAAACCCGGGAGGGCCATTCAACGAGCAGTACTTC. This codes for CASSLNPGGPFNEQYF.